What follows are 32 T cell receptor beta chains derived from one specimen sequenced in a study of OX40 agonist ivuxolimab in advanced cancers. Measured with immunoSEQ multiplex PCR; TCRdb has only the in-frame clones, and not every one. The sample lists tens of thousands of clones; more than 80% were seen once. The starting material was CD4+ or CD8+ T cells sorted from blood, obtained in a trial of the OX40 agonist ivuxolimab. These receptors were collected from an adult with an advanced solid tumor such as melanoma, head and neck, liver or kidney cancer.

This chain links TRBV11-1 with TRBJ2-5, with D unresolved. V lost 4 bases, J lost 3 bases, and 12 bases lay in between. The CDR3 consists of 14 residues. The germline CDR1 and CDR2 sequences are SGHAT and FQDESV (reference sequence). The CDR3 bases are TGTGCCAGCAGCTGGGCGCGGTCCGAAGAGACCCAGTACTTC. As protein: CASSWARSEETQYF.

The chain links TRBV29-1 to TRBJ1-1; 8 bases are a match to TRBD1. The ends lost 6 bases at V and 5 bases at J; junction bases unmatched: 11. CDR3 size: 14 residues. The V gene's germline CDR1 is SQVTM and CDR2 ANQGSEA. CDR3 DNA: TGCAGCGTATTCCCACAGGGGGGAAGGACTGAAGCTTTCTTT. Translating gives CSVFPQGGRTEAFF.

The V call is TRBV7-2, the J call TRBJ1-2, with D possibly being TRBD1 (6 bases). Germline V lookup: CDR1 SGHTA, CDR2 FQGNSA. Trimming took 3 bases from V and 6 from J, leaving 14 bases between them. The CDR3 has 14 residues. The CDR3 loop is CASSLDTGRHGYTF. Written as DNA, the CDR3 is TGTGCCAGCAGCTTGGATACAGGGAGGCATGGCTACACCTTC.

The gene calls are TRBV4-2 and TRBJ2-3, with 9 bases fitting TRBD1. Germline loops: CDR1 LGHNA, CDR2 YNFKEQ. With 4 bases clipped from V and 7 bases from J, the junction kept 12 bases outside the gene matches. The CDR3 runs to 16 residues. CDR3: CASSLLRGQGVNTQYF. In DNA, the CDR3 is TGTGCCAGCAGCCTCCTCAGGGGACAGGGTGTAAATACGCAGTATTTT.

This clone showed up just once. The chain recombines TRBV2 with TRBJ2-2, with a weak D call TRBD2 (7 bases). Germline V CDR1 and CDR2: SNHLY, FYNNEI. Trimming cost V 6 bases and J 5 bases, with 13 bases left between them. This CDR3 region has 14 residues. CDR3 in DNA: TGTGCCAGCAGAAAAGAGGGGGGGACCGGGGAGCTGTTTTTT. It codes for CASRKEGGTGELFF.

V is TRBV27 and J is TRBJ2-7, with D uncertain. The CDR3 is 10 amino acids. The germline V gene has CDR1 MNHEY and CDR2 SMNVEV (reference sequence). V gave up 4 bases and J gave up 2 bases, with 0 bases separating them. This chain's CDR3 is CASSSYEQYF. CDR3 DNA sequence: TGTGCCAGCAGTTCCTACGAGCAGTACTTC.

This chain connects TRBV4-2 to TRBJ1-6, with a weak D call TRBD1 (5 bases). From germline, CDR1 is LGHNA and CDR2 YNFKEQ. V was trimmed by 3 bases and J by 10 bases, leaving 13 bases between them. The CDR3 extends over 14 amino acids. For the CDR3, the DNA is TGTGCCAGCAGCCAGGGGGTGGAGGGCTCACCCCTCCACTTT. Translation: CASSQGVEGSPLHF.

The V call is TRBV14, the J call TRBJ1-1; D gene ambiguous. The CDR3 covers 14 residues. V lost 2 bases to trimming and J lost 1 base, with 8 bases between them. Germline CDR1 reads SGHDN; CDR2 reads FVKESK. The CDR3 protein is CASSQFLGNTEAFF. Here the CDR3 DNA reads TGTGCCAGCAGCCAATTTCTCGGGAACACTGAAGCTTTCTTT.

This clone has more than one count but fewer than ten. The chain combines TRBV6-1 with TRBJ1-4; D is ambiguous. CDR1 and CDR2 from the germline V gene are MNHNS and SASEGT. This CDR3 is built from 14 residues. Trimming removed 6 bases from V and 4 bases from J, with 12 bases in between. CDR3 sequence (DNA): TGTGCCAGCAGACCGAGGACCTTTAATGAAAAACTGTTTTTT. Amino acid sequence: CASRPRTFNEKLFF.

This rearrangement joins TRBV5-1 to TRBJ2-7; 7 nucleotides line up with TRBD1. CDR1 and CDR2 (germline): SGHRS, YFSETQ. The CDR3 is 13 amino acids. V shed 4 bases, J shed 4 bases, and the junction held 5 bases outside the gene matches. The CDR3 region has the DNA TGCGCCAGCAGCCAGGGGGAAGTTTACGAGCAGTACTTC. This translates into CASSQGEVYEQYF.

This clone came up a few times. The chain uses TRBV30 and TRBJ1-5, with D hard to call. The CDR3 runs to 12 residues. Trimming removed 5 bases from V and 1 base from J, with 6 bases in between. From germline, CDR1 is GTSNPN and CDR2 SVGIG (reference sequence). CDR3 nucleotides: TGTGCCTGGGCCTTAAGCAATCAGCCCCAGCATTTT. This codes for CAWALSNQPQHF. The full variable domain, its missing parts supplied by reference TRBV30 and TRBJ1-5, is SQTIHQWPATLVQPVGSPLSLECTVEGTSNPNLYWYRQAAGRGLQLLFYSVGIGQISSEVPQNLSASRPQDRQFILSSKKLLLSDSGFYLCAWALSNQPQHFGDGTRLSIL.

The V and J genes are TRBV19 and TRBJ1-4; 7 bases agree with TRBD1. Germline V gives CDR1 LNHDA, CDR2 SQIVND (reference sequence). The CDR3 runs 14 residues. Trimming at V came to 8 bases and at J to 6 bases, leaving 9 bases not matched to a gene. The CDR3 spells CASGSRQGDEKLFF. DNA for the CDR3: TGTGCCAGTGGCTCGCGGCAGGGGGATGAAAAACTGTTTTTT.

This clone was counted between two and nine times. V gene TRBV6-1 combines with J gene TRBJ2-7; 16 bases match TRBD2. Trimming took 3 bases from V and 0 from J; bases not matched to a gene: 5. This CDR3 contains 18 residues. Germline loops: CDR1 MNHNS, CDR2 SASEGT. The CDR3 bases are TGTGCCAGCAGTGATGGGACTAGCGGGGGGGGGAGCTCCTACGAGCAGTACTTC. Translation gives CASSDGTSGGGSSYEQYF.

The gene calls are TRBV30 and TRBJ2-5, with 8 bases aligning to TRBD2. The CDR3 length is 13 residues. Germline CDR1 reads GTSNPN; CDR2 reads SVGIG (reference sequence). V was pared by 1 base and J by 7 bases, with 5 bases of the junction left unmatched. CDR3 loop: CAWSGSGGLTQYF. CDR3 sequence (DNA): TGTGCCTGGAGTGGGAGCGGGGGCTTGACCCAGTACTTC.

This chain joins TRBV9 and TRBJ2-2; the match to TRBD2 covers 7 bases. CDR3 size: 14 residues. V shed 1 base, J shed 5 bases, and the junction held 2 bases outside the gene matches. Germline V gene sequence: CDR1 SGDLS, CDR2 YYNGEE. CDR3 region: CASSVTAGTGELFF. Written as DNA, the CDR3 is TGTGCCAGCAGCGTAACAGCGGGAACCGGGGAGCTGTTTTTT. Full variable domain (remainder filled in from reference TRBV9 and TRBJ2-2): DSGVTQTPKHLITATGQRVTLRCSPRSGDLSVYWYQQSLDQGLQFLIQYYNGEERAKGNILERFSAQQFPDLHSELNLSSLELGDSALYFCASSVTAGTGELFFGEGSRLTVL.

The chain recombines TRBV6-5 with TRBJ1-2; 8 positions match TRBD1. CDR1 and CDR2 from the germline V gene are MNHEY and SVGAGI. There are 15 residues in the CDR3. V lost 2 bases to trimming and J lost 4 bases; unmatched junction nucleotides: 6. CDR3 DNA sequence: TGTGCCAGCAGTTACCCGGCAGGGGGCGTCTATGGCTACACCTTC. Amino acids: CASSYPAGGVYGYTF.

V usage is TRBV7-9 and J usage is TRBJ2-5; D gene uncertain. Germline CDR1 SEHNR, CDR2 FQNEAQ (reference sequence). The CDR3 is 11 residues long. Trimming left V 3 bases short and J 3 bases short, with 2 bases between. Written as DNA, the CDR3 is TGTGCCAGCAGCTTGAAAGAGACCCAGTACTTC. The encoded protein is CASSLKETQYF.

The chain's CDR3 is CACDRDRVYEQYF. In DNA, the CDR3 is TGTGCCTGCGATCGGGACAGGGTATACGAGCAGTACTTC. The chain carries TRBV30 and TRBJ2-7, with 9 bases aligning to TRBD1. This CDR3 spans 13 amino acids. V lost 6 bases, J lost 4 bases, and 7 bases stayed unmatched. Germline V gene data show CDR1 as GTSNPN and CDR2 as SVGIG (reference sequence).

J is TRBJ1-1 and V is TRBV20-1; D gene ambiguous. Germline CDR1 is DFQATT and CDR2 is SNEGSKA (reference sequence). This CDR3 contains 11 residues. The ends were cut back, 0 bases at V and 7 bases at J, with 6 bases in the middle. Here the CDR3 DNA reads TGCAGTGCTAGAGATCACAGTGAAGCTTTCTTT. It translates to CSARDHSEAFF.

J is TRBJ1-5 and V is TRBV27, with TRBD1 as a possible D gene (5 bases). Deletions cut 8 bases from V and 0 bases from J, with 14 bases between. Germline V CDR1 and CDR2: MNHEY, SMNVEV (reference sequence). The CDR3 runs 15 residues. The CDR3: CASGRRGGSNQPQHF. The CDR3 DNA reads TGTGCCAGCGGCAGGCGGGGGGGTAGCAATCAGCCCCAGCATTTT.

The chain has TRBV11-2 and TRBJ2-3; 7 bases are shared with TRBD1. CDR3 length: 15 amino acids. Unmatched junction bases numbered 3, after V lost 1 base and J lost 2 bases. Looked up from germline, CDR1 is SGHAT and CDR2 is FQNNGV. Written as DNA, the CDR3 is TGTGCCAGCAGCTTAGGTACAGGGGACACAGATACGCAGTATTTT. Its protein is CASSLGTGDTDTQYF.

Only one count was recorded for this clone. J is TRBJ2-3 and V is TRBV5-1, with D hard to call. Trimming shortened V by 0 bases and J by 3 bases, and 11 bases separated the two germline ends. The CDR3 length is 15 residues. Germline CDR1 and CDR2: SGHRS and YFSETQ. CDR3 DNA: TGCGCCAGCAGCTTGGTCGGCGGCTTTACAGATACGCAGTATTTT. Translating it yields CASSLVGGFTDTQYF.

The chain couples TRBV9 to TRBJ1-1, with a possible D match to TRBD1 (6 bases). V lost 4 bases to trimming and J lost 6 bases, with 16 bases between them. The CDR3 has 14 residues. Looked up from germline, CDR1 is SGDLS and CDR2 is YYNGEE. CDR3 DNA: TGTGCCAGCAGCCCTACCGGGACAAGGGCTGAAGCTTTCTTT. This translates into CASSPTGTRAEAFF.

CDR3 coding DNA: TGTGCCAGCAGCTTGGAGGAGGGTCCGGATTCACCCCTCCACTTT. It codes for CASSLEEGPDSPLHF. The chain combines TRBV5-6 with TRBJ1-6; D remains unclear. The CDR3 runs to 15 residues. Trimming shortened V by 0 bases and J by 8 bases, and 12 bases separated the two germline ends. From germline, CDR1 is SGHDT and CDR2 YYEEEE.

V gene TRBV11-2 combines with J gene TRBJ2-7; a weak D match, TRBD1 (6 bases). This CDR3 comprises 13 residues. The V and J ends lost 0 bases and 5 bases respectively, with 8 bases between them. CDR1 and CDR2 (germline): SGHAT, FQNNGV. The CDR3 loop is CASSLDTGHEQYF. CDR3 coding DNA: TGTGCCAGCAGCTTAGATACAGGGCACGAGCAGTACTTC.

The chain employs TRBV28 and TRBJ2-7, with TRBD1 matching over 8 bases. The germline CDR1 and CDR2 sequences are MDHEN and SYDVKM. This CDR3 spans 17 amino acids. V shed 5 bases and J 4 bases; nucleotides not matched to a gene: 16. The DNA of the CDR3 is TGTGCCAGCAGTCTGTATGGGACAGGAACTAAGAATTACGAGCAGTACTTC. Its protein product is CASSLYGTGTKNYEQYF.

The V call is TRBV30, the J call TRBJ2-7; unclear D gene. V was cut by 5 bases and J by 5 bases, with 10 bases left in between. CDR1 and CDR2 (germline): GTSNPN, SVGIG (reference sequence). This CDR3 region has 11 residues. The CDR3 DNA reads as TGTGCCTGGGCCCTCCTTCACGAGCAGTACTTC. It is translated as CAWALLHEQYF.

This clone was picked up one time. V and J are TRBV27 and TRBJ1-1; 8 bases line up with TRBD1. Germline V CDR1 and CDR2: MNHEY, SMNVEV (reference sequence). The ends lost 3 bases at V and 4 bases at J; junction bases unmatched: 13. The CDR3 covers 17 residues. As DNA, the CDR3 is TGTGCCAGCAGTTTCCGGGGCAGGGGGCAAGATAGCACTGAAGCTTTCTTT. Amino acid sequence: CASSFRGRGQDSTEAFF.

The gene calls are TRBV5-4 and TRBJ2-3, with 8 bases that match TRBD2. J gave up 4 bases and V 3 bases, and 7 bases lay outside the gene matches. The CDR3 runs 15 residues. Germline V gene lookup returns CDR1 SGHNT and CDR2 YYREEE (reference sequence). The CDR3 spells CASSSAGGGADTQYF. The CDR3 DNA is TGTGCCAGCAGCTCGGCGGGGGGTGGAGCAGATACGCAGTATTTT.

The chain joins TRBV7-2 to TRBJ2-7; D call uncertain. Trimming left V 5 bases short and J 0 bases short, with 14 bases between. Per the germline V gene, CDR1 is SGHTA and CDR2 is FQGNSA. This CDR3 is 15 amino acids long. DNA of the CDR3: TGTGCCAGCAGCCAGATACAGCGCAACTCCTACGAGCAGTACTTC. Its translation is CASSQIQRNSYEQYF.

V and J are TRBV9 and TRBJ2-1; no clear D. The CDR3 is 15 amino acids. Germline CDR1 and CDR2: SGDLS and YYNGEE. Between the trimmed V and J ends, which lost 3 bases and 9 bases, there was a span of 19 bases. The CDR3 DNA reads as TGTGCCAGCAGCGGTAGAGACCCCGGCCTAGGTGAGCAGTTCTTC. This encodes CASSGRDPGLGEQFF.

The chain couples TRBV7-2 to TRBJ2-3; D possibly corresponds to TRBD1 (6 bases). The CDR3 has 14 amino acids. From germline, CDR1 is SGHTA and CDR2 FQGNSA. Deletions cut 5 bases from V and 2 bases from J, with 11 bases between. The CDR3 is CASSLGAVTDTQYF. The DNA of the CDR3 is TGTGCCAGCAGCCTGGGGGCCGTCACAGATACGCAGTATTTT.